This T cell receptor (beta chain) was captured by sequencing in a study of shared clonotypes between healthy human individuals. Germline trimming cut 6 bases from V and 0 bases from J; bases unmatched to any gene: 11. Germline values: CDR1 SEHNR, CDR2 FQNEAQ (reference sequence). The CDR3 has 18 amino acids. Assay execution proceeded at the deep level. As handled by the study authors: ImmunoSEQ sequences covered only the junction and lacked quality scores; filtering therefore differed. Sequenced by immunoSEQ multiplex PCR; TCRdb stores in-frame clones only, minus some. That table gives V, J and clone size, and the DNA gave D and trimming. The sample includes 500,000 to 550,000 clones, about 96% seen only once; the top ten take about 0.059%.

V usage is TRBV7-9 and J usage is TRBJ1-3; 10 bases are shared with TRBD1. Sequencing used naive CD4+ T cells sorted from blood. The subset: CD45RA+ positively selected. This sequence originates from a woman in her thirties in good health. The CDR3 bases are TGTGCCAGCAGAAAACGGGACAGGGGCCCTATCTCTGGAAACACCATATATTTT. Translating it yields CASRKRDRGPISGNTIYF.